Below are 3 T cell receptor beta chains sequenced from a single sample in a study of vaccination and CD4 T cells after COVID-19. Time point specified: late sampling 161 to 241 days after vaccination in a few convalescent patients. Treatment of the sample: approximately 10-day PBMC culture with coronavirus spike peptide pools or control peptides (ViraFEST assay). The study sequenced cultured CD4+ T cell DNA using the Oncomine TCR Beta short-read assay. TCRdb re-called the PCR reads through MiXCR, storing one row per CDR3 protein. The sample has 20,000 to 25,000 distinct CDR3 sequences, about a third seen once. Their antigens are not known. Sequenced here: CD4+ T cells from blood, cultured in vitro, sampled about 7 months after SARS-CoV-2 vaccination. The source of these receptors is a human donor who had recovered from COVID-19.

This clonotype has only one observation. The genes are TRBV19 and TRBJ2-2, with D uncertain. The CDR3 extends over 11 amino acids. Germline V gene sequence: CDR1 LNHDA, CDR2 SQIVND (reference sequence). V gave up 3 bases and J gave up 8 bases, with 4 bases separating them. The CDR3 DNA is TGTGCCAGTAGTATGGTTGGGGAGCTGTTTTTT. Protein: CASSMVGELFF.

The CDR3 sequence: CASRDRLAGGYEQYF. CDR3 coding DNA: TGTGCCAGCAGAGACAGACTAGCGGGGGGCTACGAGCAGTACTTC. The chain links TRBV27 to TRBJ2-7, with 13 nucleotides matching TRBD2. V lost 6 bases and J lost 3; bases outside the gene matches: 5. The germline gives CDR1 MNHEY, CDR2 SMNVEV (reference sequence). The CDR3 runs to 15 residues.

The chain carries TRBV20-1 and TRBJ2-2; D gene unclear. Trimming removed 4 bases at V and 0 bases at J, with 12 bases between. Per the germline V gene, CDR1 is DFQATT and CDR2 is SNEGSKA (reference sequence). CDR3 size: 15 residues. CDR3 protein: CSAIPGVANTGELFF. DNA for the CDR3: TGCAGTGCTATCCCTGGAGTAGCGAACACCGGGGAGCTGTTTTTT.